This entry lists 30 T cell receptor beta chains sequenced from one sample in a study of PD-1 blockade in classical Hodgkin lymphoma. Some clones are missing from TCRdb's copy, which holds only in-frame ones; the method was immunoSEQ multiplex PCR. The repertoire has roughly 42,000 clones, around three quarters of them found once; the top ten carry 20% to 25%. Each of the patients experienced relapse following autologous stem cell transplantation, and their brentuximab vedotin exposure differed. The sample was peripheral blood mononuclear cells (PBMCs), taken at baseline. Receptors originate from a human donor with classical Hodgkin lymphoma.

The chain uses TRBV11-1 and TRBJ2-3, with D hard to call. V lost 3 bases and J lost 5, with 3 bases in between. The CDR3 totals 11 residues. The germline V gene encodes CDR1 SGHAT and CDR2 FQDESV (reference sequence). CDR3 sequence (DNA): TGTGCCAGCAGCTTTGGAGATACGCAGTATTTT. Amino acid sequence: CASSFGDTQYF.

The V call is TRBV7-2, the J call TRBJ1-3; D might be TRBD1 (5 bases). This CDR3 comprises 15 residues. Germline CDR1 SGHTA, CDR2 FQGNSA. V lost 5 bases to trimming and J lost 2 bases, with 13 bases between them. The CDR3 protein is CASSPWWGTGNTIYF. The CDR3 coding sequence is TGTGCCAGCAGCCCCTGGTGGGGGACTGGAAACACCATATATTTT.

The chain is built from TRBV7-9 and TRBJ2-1, with TRBD2 identical over 10 bases. The CDR3 length is 16 residues. The V gene's germline CDR1 is SEHNR and CDR2 FQNEAQ (reference sequence). The V and J ends lost 5 bases and 9 bases, in that order; junction bases with no gene match: 13. CDR3 amino acids: CASSTSLLAGVIEQFF. The CDR3 coding sequence is TGTGCCAGCAGCACGTCCCTCCTAGCGGGAGTTATTGAGCAGTTCTTC.

The chain employs TRBV6-6 and TRBJ2-4; TRBD1 aligns across 11 bases. The germline V gene has CDR1 MNHNY and CDR2 SVGAGI (reference sequence). V was clipped by 7 bases and J by 8 bases; unmatched bases: 10. CDR3 length: 15 residues. Here the CDR3 DNA reads TGTGCCAGCACCCCGGGGGGGGACAGGGGGGACATTCAGTACTTC. Translation: CASTPGGDRGDIQYF.

The J gene is TRBJ2-5, the V gene TRBV29-1; D may be TRBD1 (7 bases). CDR1 is SQVTM and CDR2 is ANQGSEA in the germline V gene. The CDR3 extends over 11 amino acids. V was clipped by 4 bases and J by 5 bases, with 8 bases between them. CDR3 nucleotides: TGCAGCGTTGCAGGGGGGGAGACCCAGTACTTC. Protein: CSVAGGETQYF. The variable domain in full, with the rest retrieved from reference TRBV29-1 and TRBJ2-5, is SAVISQKPSRDICQRGTSLTIQCQVDSQVTMMFWYRQQPGQSLTLIATANQGSEATYESGFVIDKFPISRPNLTFSTLTVSNMSPEDSSIYLCSVAGGETQYFGPGTRLLVL.

Points on this clone: The sample carries other DNA sequences with the same CDR3. The chain combines TRBV6-5 with TRBJ2-7; no clear D. CDR1 MNHEY and CDR2 SVGAGI come from the germline V gene. The CDR3 loop spans 12 amino acids. Deletions cut 6 bases from V and 4 bases from J, with 10 bases between. CDR3 residues: CASSPLGYEQYF. In DNA, the CDR3 is TGTGCCAGCAGCCCGCTAGGGTACGAGCAGTACTTC.

The CDR3 nucleotides are TGTGCCAGCAGTCCCGGTGGCTACACCTTC. Amino acid sequence: CASSPGGYTF. The chain is built from TRBV6-6 and TRBJ1-2; D is unclear. Trimming stripped 5 bases from V and 7 bases from J, with 5 bases between. Per germline, CDR1 MNHNY and CDR2 SVGAGI (reference sequence). There are 10 residues in the CDR3.

The chain joins TRBV5-1 to TRBJ2-1, with 7 bases identical to TRBD1. The CDR3 loop spans 14 amino acids. V lost 3 bases and J lost 2; bases outside the gene matches: 2. Looked up from germline, CDR1 is SGHRS and CDR2 is YFSETQ. The CDR3 region is CASSSDRAYNEQFF. CDR3 in DNA: TGCGCCAGCAGCTCCGACAGGGCCTACAATGAGCAGTTCTTC.

The chain uses TRBV9 and TRBJ2-1; 7 nucleotides align to TRBD1. The germline CDR1 and CDR2 sequences are SGDLS and YYNGEE. This CDR3 spans 15 amino acids. Unmatched junction bases numbered 11, after V lost 4 bases and J lost 7 bases. CDR3 residues: CASSPLGTASNEQFF. The CDR3 nucleotides are TGTGCCAGCAGCCCCCTCGGGACAGCCTCTAATGAGCAGTTCTTC.

Concerning this clone: It is likely a read error: a sequence one base away is far more abundant. The rearrangement links TRBV7-6 to TRBJ2-7; perhaps TRBD2 as D (5 bases). Germline V gene data show CDR1 as SGHVS and CDR2 as FNYEAQ. With 5 bases removed from V and 0 bases from J, the gap between germline ends came to 17 bases. The CDR3 sequence is 16 residues long. CDR3 residues: CASSQGLAISSYEQYF. The CDR3 DNA follows: TGTGCCAGCAGCCAAGGTCTAGCTATAAGCTCCTACGAGCAGTACTTC.

This chain joins TRBV7-9 and TRBJ2-7; perhaps TRBD2 as D (5 bases). The CDR3 is 14 amino acids. Germline CDR1 reads SEHNR; CDR2 reads FQNEAQ (reference sequence). V lost 5 bases and J lost 5, with 16 bases in between. The CDR3 sequence: CASSPEGVRNEQYF. The CDR3 coding sequence is TGTGCCAGCAGCCCTGAGGGAGTGAGAAACGAGCAGTACTTC.

This chain uses TRBV5-1 with TRBJ1-2; 9 bases match TRBD1. Germline-derived CDR1 and CDR2 are SGHRS and YFSETQ. V shed 4 bases, J shed 7 bases, and the junction held 8 bases outside the gene matches. This CDR3 is built from 14 residues. CDR3 bases: TGCGCCAGCAGCGTGACCGACAGGGGGATTGGCTACACCTTC. Encoded protein: CASSVTDRGIGYTF.

This chain links TRBV29-1 with TRBJ1-1; D is possibly TRBD1 (5 bases). V gave up 4 bases and J gave up 2 bases, with 14 bases separating them. CDR1 is SQVTM and CDR2 is ANQGSEA in the germline V gene. The CDR3 loop spans 14 amino acids. The CDR3, as DNA: TGCAGCGTTGGGTTCGAGGGGCACAACACTGAAGCTTTCTTT. It is translated as CSVGFEGHNTEAFF.

The rearrangement joins TRBV7-2 to TRBJ2-3, with a weak D call TRBD2 (6 bases). Trimming cost V 5 bases and J 4 bases, with 16 bases left between them. The CDR3 is made up of 15 amino acids. Germline values: CDR1 SGHTA, CDR2 FQGNSA. The CDR3, as DNA: TGTGCCAGCAGCCACCCCTTCGGGAGATCAGATACGCAGTATTTT. It yields the protein CASSHPFGRSDTQYF. The complete variable domain, with remaining parts taken from reference TRBV7-2 and TRBJ2-3, reads GAGVSQSPSNKVTEKGKDVELRCDPISGHTALYWYRQSLGQGLEFLIYFQGNSAPDKSGLPSDRFSAERTGGSVSTLTIQRTQQEDSAVYLCASSHPFGRSDTQYFGPGTRLTVL.

The chain recombines TRBV18 with TRBJ2-5; a possible D gene is TRBD2 (7 bases). The ends were cut back, 0 bases at V and 13 bases at J, with 12 bases in the middle. CDR3 length equals 12 residues. The germline gives CDR1 KGHSH, CDR2 LQKENI. The CDR3 sequence: CASSPPVGGLYF. The CDR3 DNA follows: TGTGCCAGCTCACCACCGGTGGGGGGGCTGTACTTC.

The chain couples TRBV7-6 to TRBJ2-7; perhaps TRBD1 as D (6 bases). V shed 4 bases and J shed 2 bases, with 15 bases lying between them. The CDR3 has 15 amino acids. The germline gives CDR1 SGHVS, CDR2 FNYEAQ. CDR3 in amino acids: CASSSGQPLAYEQYF. The CDR3 DNA follows: TGTGCCAGCAGCTCGGGACAACCCTTAGCCTACGAGCAGTACTTC.

The genes are TRBV27 and TRBJ2-2; no clear D. The V gene lost 2 bases and the J gene lost 4 bases, with 8 bases spanning the gap. The germline V gene encodes CDR1 MNHEY and CDR2 SMNVEV (reference sequence). The CDR3 is 14 amino acids. The CDR3 spells CASSLGQATGELFF. The CDR3 DNA reads as TGTGCCAGCAGTTTAGGGCAGGCCACCGGGGAGCTGTTTTTT.

This rearrangement joins TRBV19 to TRBJ1-6; D is unclear. The V end lost 5 bases, the J end lost 0 bases, and 11 bases lay between the germline ends. The CDR3 runs 16 residues. CDR1 is LNHDA, CDR2 SQIVND, per germline (reference sequence). This chain's CDR3 is CASSAGYSSYNSPLHF. CDR3 nucleotides: TGTGCCAGTAGTGCGGGCTACAGCTCCTATAATTCACCCCTCCACTTT.

V usage is TRBV19 and J usage is TRBJ2-3; no clear D. Germline V CDR1 and CDR2: LNHDA, SQIVND (reference sequence). Between the trimmed V and J ends, which lost 8 bases and 4 bases, there was a span of 13 bases. The CDR3 is 13 residues long. CDR3 coding DNA: TGTGCCAGTCGAGAAAGGGCTCCAGATACGCAGTATTTT. Amino acids: CASRERAPDTQYF.

This sequence joins TRBV6-5 and TRBJ2-7; D is ambiguous. Per germline, CDR1 MNHEY and CDR2 SVGAGI. V was clipped by 0 bases and J by 4 bases, with 13 bases between them. The CDR3 loop spans 15 amino acids. The CDR3 coding sequence is TGTGCCAGCAGTTACTCGTATGTCGAGGTTTACGAGCAGTACTTC. Amino acid sequence: CASSYSYVEVYEQYF.

The chain carries TRBV6-1 and TRBJ2-7, with D maybe TRBD1 (5 bases). Germline CDR1 is MNHNS and CDR2 is SASEGT. V lost 2 bases, J lost 3 bases, and 20 bases lay in between. This CDR3 region has 17 residues. In DNA form, the CDR3 reads TGTGCCAGCAGTGAATTGGGTGCAGGGTTGGGGATCTACGAGCAGTACTTC. Its translation: CASSELGAGLGIYEQYF.

The chain employs TRBV28 and TRBJ1-4; D remains ambiguous. Deletions cut 0 bases from V and 5 bases from J, with 7 bases between. The length of the CDR3 is 14 residues. Germline V gene data show CDR1 as MDHEN and CDR2 as SYDVKM. The DNA of the CDR3 is TGTGCCAGCAGTTTATGGGGGTTAAATGAAAAACTGTTTTTT. The encoded protein is CASSLWGLNEKLFF.

This rearrangement joins TRBV11-2 to TRBJ1-1; unclear D gene. Trimming removed 5 bases at V and 6 bases at J, with 13 bases between. Germline values: CDR1 SGHAT, CDR2 FQNNGV. The CDR3 is made up of 13 amino acids. The CDR3 here is CASSPASFAEAFF. The CDR3 coding sequence is TGTGCCAGCAGCCCGGCTTCATTCGCTGAAGCTTTCTTT.

Points on this clone: Other DNA sequences in the sample encode the same CDR3. The chain links TRBV29-1 to TRBJ2-1; 12 positions match TRBD2. CDR1 is SQVTM and CDR2 is ANQGSEA in the germline V gene. This CDR3 contains 14 residues. The CDR3 DNA follows: TGCAGTGTCCAGACTAGCGGGAGTGGTAATGAGCAGTTCTTC. It specifies CSVQTSGSGNEQFF.

The chain couples TRBV7-2 to TRBJ1-1; D remains unclear. CDR1 and CDR2 (germline): SGHTA, FQGNSA. V lost 2 bases and J 5 bases, leaving 9 bases between the germline ends. The CDR3 covers 13 residues. The CDR3 sequence is CASSLTRVTEAFF. The DNA for the CDR3 is TGTGCCAGCAGCTTAACCCGGGTTACTGAAGCTTTCTTT.

This clone occurred once. This chain joins TRBV11-2 and TRBJ2-1, with TRBD2 identical over 8 bases. Trimming removed 0 bases from V and 12 bases from J; junction bases left unmatched: 13. Germline-derived CDR1 and CDR2 are SGHAT and FQNNGV. This CDR3 contains 16 residues. The CDR3 sequence: CASSLDPGLAQSAQFF. CDR3 bases: TGTGCCAGCAGCTTAGATCCCGGACTAGCCCAGTCCGCGCAGTTCTTC.

V is TRBV6-1 and J is TRBJ1-2; D possibly corresponds to TRBD1 (5 bases). V lost 2 bases and J lost 6, with 13 bases in between. The CDR3 contains 14 residues. Germline CDR1 reads MNHNS; CDR2 reads SASEGT. CDR3 region: CASSESQGLNGYTF. The CDR3 DNA reads TGTGCCAGCAGTGAATCCCAGGGTTTAAATGGCTACACCTTC.

This chain connects TRBV30 to TRBJ1-2, with D possibly matching TRBD1 (5 bases). Per germline, CDR1 GTSNPN and CDR2 SVGIG (reference sequence). This CDR3 is 12 amino acids long. The germline V and J ends were trimmed by 3 bases and 4 bases, with 9 bases remaining between them. For the CDR3, the DNA is TGTGCCTGGAGGGAGGGGTCCTATGGCTACACCTTC. It encodes CAWREGSYGYTF.

The V and J genes are TRBV30 and TRBJ2-1; 11 bases match TRBD2. This CDR3 comprises 13 residues. Looked up from germline, CDR1 is GTSNPN and CDR2 is SVGIG (reference sequence). The V and J ends lost 8 bases and 7 bases, in that order; junction bases with no gene match: 7. CDR3 bases: TGTGCCAGATCTAGCGGGGGGATGAATGAGCAGTTCTTC. Residues: CARSSGGMNEQFF.

This chain connects TRBV7-3 to TRBJ2-7, with 9 bases fitting TRBD1. Germline CDR1 reads SGHTA; CDR2 reads FQGTGA. There are 14 residues in the CDR3. Germline trimming cut 5 bases from V and 3 bases from J; bases unmatched to any gene: 5. The CDR3 is CASSATGGYYEQYF. In DNA form, the CDR3 reads TGTGCCAGCAGCGCAACAGGGGGCTACTACGAGCAGTACTTC. The variable domain in full, with the rest retrieved from reference TRBV7-3 and TRBJ2-7, is GAGVSQTPSNKVTEKGKYVELRCDPISGHTALYWYRQSLGQGPEFLIYFQGTGAADDSGLPNDRFFAVRPEGSVSTLKIQRTERGDSAVYLCASSATGGYYEQYFGPGTRLTVT.